This section outlines one T cell receptor beta chain sequence together with its context. What it binds is not known. This sample was taken from a study of response to subunit inactivated influenza vaccine. Each CDR3 protein is one row after TCRdb ran MiXCR on the RT-PCR reads. The sample has fewer than 750,000 distinct CDR3 sequences, roughly 15% seen once; the top ten hold over 8.5%. CDR1 and CDR2 from the germline V gene are MDHEN and SYDVKM. After removal of 7 bases from V and 7 bases from J, the junction contained 6 bases not matched to a gene. The CDR3 extends over 14 amino acids. Study results and caveats: Authors suggested each seasonal influenza vaccination recruits few new T cells.

The sequencing here drew on PBMCs from blood, taken 11 to 12 days after vaccination. The rearrangement links TRBV28 to TRBJ2-2, with 10 bases fitting TRBD2. This TCR was recovered from a man in his fifties who received an inactivated influenza vaccine. CDR3: CASNPSGSHGELFF. The CDR3 bases are TGTGCCAGCAATCCTAGCGGGAGTCACGGGGAGCTGTTTTTT.